This T cell receptor beta chain appears in the sequencing data of a study of radiotherapy plus CTLA-4 blockade in lung cancer. As for the study in general: Objective responses were recorded in less than 20% of patients, with disease control recorded in 30% to 35%.

CDR1 and CDR2 from the germline V gene are SGHNT and YYREEE (reference sequence). The V and J ends lost 4 bases and 5 bases respectively, with 10 bases between them. This CDR3 is 12 amino acids long. Sequencing was performed with immunoSEQ multiplex PCR; in TCRdb, only in-frame clones are kept and a portion is missing. The profile shows roughly 98,000 clones, approximately 83% of them singletons. The chain recombines TRBV5-4 with TRBJ2-7, with a weak D call TRBD1 (5 bases). Sequences were derived from peripheral blood, sampled from a patient treated with radiotherapy plus ipilimumab. This TCR came from a human donor with non-small cell lung cancer that progressed on radiotherapy plus ipilimumab. Here the CDR3 DNA reads TGTGCCAGCAGCCAGGGTCTCCACGAGCAGTACTTC. This gives the protein CASSQGLHEQYF.